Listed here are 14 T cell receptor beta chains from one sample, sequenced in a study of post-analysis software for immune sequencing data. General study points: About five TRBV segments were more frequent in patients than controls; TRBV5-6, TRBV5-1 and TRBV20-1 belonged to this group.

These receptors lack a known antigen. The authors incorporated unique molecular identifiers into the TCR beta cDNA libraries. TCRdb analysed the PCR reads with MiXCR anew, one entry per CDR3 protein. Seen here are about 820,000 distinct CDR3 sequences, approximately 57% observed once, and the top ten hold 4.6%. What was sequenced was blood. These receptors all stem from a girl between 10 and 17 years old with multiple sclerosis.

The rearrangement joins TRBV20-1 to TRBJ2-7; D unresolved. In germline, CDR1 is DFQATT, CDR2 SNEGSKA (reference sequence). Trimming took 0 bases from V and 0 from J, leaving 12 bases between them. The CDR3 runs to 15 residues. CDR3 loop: CSARDYSQVSYEQYF. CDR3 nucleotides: TGCAGTGCTAGAGATTACAGCCAGGTCTCCTACGAGCAGTACTTC.

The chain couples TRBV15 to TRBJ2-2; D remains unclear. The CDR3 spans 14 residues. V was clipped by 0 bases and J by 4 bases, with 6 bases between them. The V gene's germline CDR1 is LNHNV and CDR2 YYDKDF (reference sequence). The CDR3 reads CATSRDPSTGELFF. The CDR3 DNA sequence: TGTGCCACCAGCAGAGATCCGAGCACCGGGGAGCTGTTTTTT.

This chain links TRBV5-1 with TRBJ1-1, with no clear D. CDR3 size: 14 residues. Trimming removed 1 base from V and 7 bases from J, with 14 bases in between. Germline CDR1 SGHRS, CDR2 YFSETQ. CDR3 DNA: TGCGCCAGCAGCTTGAATATTAAAGGCAATGAAGCTTTCTTT. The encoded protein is CASSLNIKGNEAFF.

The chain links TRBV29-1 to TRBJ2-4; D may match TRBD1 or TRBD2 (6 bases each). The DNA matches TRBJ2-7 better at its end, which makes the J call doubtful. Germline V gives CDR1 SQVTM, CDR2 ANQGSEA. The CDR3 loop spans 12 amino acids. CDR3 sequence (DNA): TGCAGCGTTGAAAGGGGGGTCGACGAGCAGTACTTC. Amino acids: CSVERGVDEQYF.

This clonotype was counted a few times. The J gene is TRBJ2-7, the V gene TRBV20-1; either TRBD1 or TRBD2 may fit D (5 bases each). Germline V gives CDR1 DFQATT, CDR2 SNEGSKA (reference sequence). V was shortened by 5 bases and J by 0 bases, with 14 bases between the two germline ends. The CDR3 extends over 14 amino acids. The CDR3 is CSAPRLGTSYEQYF. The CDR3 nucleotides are TGCAGTGCTCCCCGTTTGGGGACCTCCTACGAGCAGTACTTC.

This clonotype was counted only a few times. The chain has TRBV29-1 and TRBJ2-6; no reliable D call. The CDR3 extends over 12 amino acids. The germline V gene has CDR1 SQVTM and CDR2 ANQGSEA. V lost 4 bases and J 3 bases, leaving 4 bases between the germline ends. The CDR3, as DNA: TGCAGCGTTGGGGTTGGGGCCAACGTCCTGACTTTC. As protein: CSVGVGANVLTF.

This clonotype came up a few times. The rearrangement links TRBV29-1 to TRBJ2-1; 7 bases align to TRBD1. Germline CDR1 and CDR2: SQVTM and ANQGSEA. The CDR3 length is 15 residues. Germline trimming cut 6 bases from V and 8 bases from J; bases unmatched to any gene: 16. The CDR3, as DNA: TGCAGCGTCCCCACGGAGAGGGGGCAACGATATGAGCAGTTCTTC. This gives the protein CSVPTERGQRYEQFF.

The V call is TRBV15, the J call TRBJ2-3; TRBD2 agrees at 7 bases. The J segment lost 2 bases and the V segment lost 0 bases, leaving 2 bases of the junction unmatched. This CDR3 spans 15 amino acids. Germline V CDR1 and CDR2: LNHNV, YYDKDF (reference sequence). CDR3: CATSREGTTTDTQYF. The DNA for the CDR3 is TGTGCCACCAGCAGAGAGGGGACTACCACAGATACGCAGTATTTT.

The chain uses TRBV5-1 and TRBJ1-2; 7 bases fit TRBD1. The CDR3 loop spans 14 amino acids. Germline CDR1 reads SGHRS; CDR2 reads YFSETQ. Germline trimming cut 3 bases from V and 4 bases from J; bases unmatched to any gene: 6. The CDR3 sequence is CASSSQGQIYGYTF. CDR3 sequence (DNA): TGCGCCAGCAGCTCACAGGGACAGATCTATGGCTACACCTTC.

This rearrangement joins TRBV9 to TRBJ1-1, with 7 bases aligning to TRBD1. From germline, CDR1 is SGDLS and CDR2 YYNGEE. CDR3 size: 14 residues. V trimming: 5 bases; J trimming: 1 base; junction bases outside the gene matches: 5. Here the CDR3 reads CASRLGTENTEAFF. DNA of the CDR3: TGTGCCAGCAGATTGGGGACAGAGAACACTGAAGCTTTCTTT.

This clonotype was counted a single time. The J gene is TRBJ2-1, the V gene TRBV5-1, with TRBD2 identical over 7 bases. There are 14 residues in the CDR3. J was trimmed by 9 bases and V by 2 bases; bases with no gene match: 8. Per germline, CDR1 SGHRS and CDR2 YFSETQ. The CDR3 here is CASSFGREHGEQFF. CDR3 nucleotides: TGCGCCAGCAGCTTTGGGCGGGAGCACGGTGAGCAGTTCTTC.

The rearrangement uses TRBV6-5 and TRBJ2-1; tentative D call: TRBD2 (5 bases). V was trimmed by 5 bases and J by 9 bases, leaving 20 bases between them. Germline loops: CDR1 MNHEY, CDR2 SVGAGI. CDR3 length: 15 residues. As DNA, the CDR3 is TGTGCCAGCAGTCCGATCTCCGGCGGGTACGGTGAGCAGTTCTTC. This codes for CASSPISGGYGEQFF.

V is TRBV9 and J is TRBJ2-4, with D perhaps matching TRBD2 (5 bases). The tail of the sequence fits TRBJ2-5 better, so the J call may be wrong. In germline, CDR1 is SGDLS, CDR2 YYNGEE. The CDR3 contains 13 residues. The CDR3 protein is CASNKTGQETQYF. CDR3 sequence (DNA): TGTGCCAGCAACAAGACGGGACAAGAGACCCAGTACTTC.

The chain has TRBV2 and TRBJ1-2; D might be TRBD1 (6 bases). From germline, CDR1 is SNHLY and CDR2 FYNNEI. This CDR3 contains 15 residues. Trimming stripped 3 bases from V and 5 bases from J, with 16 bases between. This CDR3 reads CASSELGTREYGYTF. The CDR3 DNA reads TGTGCCAGCAGTGAGCTGGGGACAAGAGAATATGGCTACACCTTC.